The 7 T cell receptor beta chains presented below share a single source sample, sequenced in a study of cytomegalovirus exposure and HLA in healthy donors. PCR employed 60 Vbeta and 13 Jbeta primers. Sequencing used immunoSEQ multiplex PCR; TCRdb keeps in-frame clones, though not all of them. The sample consists of more than 150,000 clones, around 76% of them appearing once. Material for sequencing was PBMCs. Source of these receptors: a man between 40 and 49 years old in good health and CMV-seronegative.

This clone appeared a single time. The chain links TRBV6-5 to TRBJ2-5, with D tentatively TRBD1 (5 bases). The CDR3 covers 13 residues. CDR1 and CDR2 from the germline V gene are MNHEY and SVGAGI. Between the trimmed V and J ends, which lost 8 bases and 3 bases, there was a span of 13 bases. In DNA form, the CDR3 reads TGTGCCAGCGGCCCGTGGGGCAAAGAGACCCAGTACTTC. This codes for CASGPWGKETQYF.

V usage is TRBV15 and J usage is TRBJ2-7; D is perhaps TRBD1 (6 bases). The CDR3 spans 13 residues. Trimming shortened V by 0 bases and J by 6 bases, and 9 bases separated the two germline ends. The germline V gene has CDR1 LNHNV and CDR2 YYDKDF (reference sequence). CDR3 nucleotides: TGTGCCACCAGCAGAGATACAGGGCTCGAGCAGTACTTC. Its translation: CATSRDTGLEQYF.

This clone was seen a single time. The chain employs TRBV30 and TRBJ1-5; 7 positions match TRBD1. Germline assignment: CDR1 GTSNPN and CDR2 SVGIG (reference sequence). V lost 3 bases, J lost 0 bases, and 5 bases stayed unmatched. The CDR3 sequence is 15 residues long. The CDR3 region has the DNA TGTGCCTGGAGAATGGGACAGCTTAGCAATCAGCCCCAGCATTTT. Translation gives CAWRMGQLSNQPQHF.

V usage is TRBV5-1 and J usage is TRBJ1-4; 7 positions match TRBD1. CDR1 SGHRS and CDR2 YFSETQ come from the germline V gene. This CDR3 contains 18 residues. V was pared by 0 bases and J by 0 bases, with 8 bases of the junction left unmatched. The CDR3 sequence: CASSLGQGIGATNEKLFF. The CDR3 DNA follows: TGCGCCAGCAGCTTGGGACAGGGAATCGGAGCAACTAATGAAAAACTGTTTTTT.

The V and J genes are TRBV18 and TRBJ2-7; TRBD1 matches 10 bases. Germline V gives CDR1 KGHSH, CDR2 LQKENI. V gave up 6 bases and J gave up 1 base; unmatched junction bases: 0. This CDR3 is 13 amino acids long. The CDR3: CASSGQGSYEQYF. In nucleotides, the CDR3 is TGTGCCAGCTCGGGACAGGGGTCCTACGAGCAGTACTTC. Full variable domain (outside the CDR3, taken from reference TRBV18 and TRBJ2-7): NAGVMQNPRHLVRRRGQEARLRCSPMKGHSHVYWYRQLPEEGLKFMVYLQKENIIDESGMPKERFSAEFPKEGPSILRIQQVVRGDSAAYFCASSGQGSYEQYFGPGTRLTVT.

This sequence joins TRBV5-6 and TRBJ2-2; the D is unclear. The CDR3 runs to 15 residues. With 2 bases removed from V and 0 bases from J, the gap between germline ends came to 8 bases. Germline-derived CDR1 and CDR2 are SGHDT and YYEEEE. CDR3 sequence (DNA): TGTGCCAGCAGCTTTCCTACGGCGAACACCGGGGAGCTGTTTTTT. Translated: CASSFPTANTGELFF.

V usage is TRBV28 and J usage is TRBJ2-5; D might be TRBD2 (5 bases). The CDR3 has 17 amino acids. The V end was cut by 7 bases, the J end by 5 bases, with 26 bases between. Germline-derived CDR1 and CDR2 are MDHEN and SYDVKM. CDR3 sequence: CASKTLRRAQEGETQYF. The CDR3 DNA is TGTGCCAGCAAAACCCTCCGGCGGGCCCAAGAAGGGGAGACCCAGTACTTC. Full variable domain (missing parts from reference TRBV28 and TRBJ2-5): DVKVTQSSRYLVKRTGEKVFLECVQDMDHENMFWYRQDPGLGLRLIYFSYDVKMKEKGDIPEGYSVSREKKERFSLILESASTNQTSMYLCASKTLRRAQEGETQYFGPGTRLLVL.